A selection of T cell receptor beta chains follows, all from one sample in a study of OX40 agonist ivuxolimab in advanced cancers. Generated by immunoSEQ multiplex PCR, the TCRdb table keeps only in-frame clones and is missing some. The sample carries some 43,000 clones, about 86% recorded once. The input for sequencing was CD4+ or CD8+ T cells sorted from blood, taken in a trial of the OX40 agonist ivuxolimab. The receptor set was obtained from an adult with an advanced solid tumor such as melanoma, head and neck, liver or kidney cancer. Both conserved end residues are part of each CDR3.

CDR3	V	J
CASSLGDSYNEQFF	TRBV27	TRBJ2-1
CASKAYSGRWYEQYF	TRBV6-5	TRBJ2-7
CASSEDINTGELFF	TRBV10-1	TRBJ2-2
CASSSSQAGYTF	TRBV7-2	TRBJ1-2
CASTLLGGGAGEQFF	TRBV5-1	TRBJ2-1
CASSQAGTGGEKLFF	TRBV4-1	TRBJ1-4
CASSLDPASAYNEQFF	TRBV11-2	TRBJ2-1
CASSLPGDGYEQYF	TRBV5-4	TRBJ2-7
CASSQGYTEAFF	TRBV6-1	TRBJ1-1
CASSQGQVYSLGEQYF	TRBV6-6	TRBJ2-7
CASSLTGATNEKLFF	TRBV27	TRBJ1-4
CASSKWGRGLSSYNSPLHF	TRBV21-1	TRBJ1-6
CMWSGVDNEQFF	TRBV7-9	TRBJ2-1
CASSLTGNNNEQYF	TRBV7-9	TRBJ2-7
CASSIGLAAETQYF	TRBV19	TRBJ2-5
CATSRGESGTGLYEQYF	TRBV15	TRBJ2-7
CASSYRTGGTDTQYF	TRBV6-5	TRBJ2-3
CAIGGGSPGTSSYNEQFF	TRBV10-3	TRBJ2-1
CASSPQGVNTEAFF	TRBV9	TRBJ1-1
CSVRLAEMNTEAFF	TRBV29-1	TRBJ1-1
CASSQRLAGAGTDTQYF	TRBV19	TRBJ2-3
CASKDTVRNEKLFF	TRBV10-2	TRBJ1-4
CASSLPWGEKNTEAFF	TRBV7-9	TRBJ1-1
CATGRVKHEQYF	TRBV10-3	TRBJ2-7
CASSQLQGLATEAFF	TRBV19	TRBJ1-1
CASSSGGPASGANVLTF	TRBV7-3	TRBJ2-6
CASSSPQGRKNEQFF	TRBV7-9	TRBJ2-1
CASGRGAGTGELFF	TRBV27	TRBJ2-2
CASSYGGESNQPQHF	TRBV6-6	TRBJ1-5
CASVPYGREGHFIDEQFF	TRBV5-6	TRBJ2-1
CAWSLAGAHGEQYF	TRBV30	TRBJ2-7
CASSWTPSGEVNEQFF	TRBV5-1	TRBJ2-1
CASSTQGVGEQYF	TRBV7-9	TRBJ2-7
CASSFVSNEQFF	TRBV5-4	TRBJ2-1
CASTPGRTDTQYF	TRBV27	TRBJ2-3
CASSFMTGDGELFF	TRBV7-6	TRBJ2-2
CASRGQVTYEQYF	TRBV11-2	TRBJ2-7